This entry is about one T cell receptor (beta chain). As yet, its antigen is unknown. The CDR3 consists of 14 residues. Germline CDR1 LNHNV, CDR2 YYDKDF (reference sequence). V shed 3 bases, J shed 1 base, and the junction held 2 bases outside the gene matches. These data come from a study of cytomegalovirus exposure and HLA in healthy donors. Whole-study results and caveats: There were reportedly fewer N-insertions in an Asian-associated ancestry cluster than the approximately 700-donor mean, in a later analysis. TCR association rates varied by HLA locus in a later analysis, with DRB1 highest and HLA-C lowest.

The PCR ran on 60 Vbeta and 13 Jbeta primers. The table came from immunoSEQ multiplex PCR; TCRdb's copy has only in-frame clones and leaves some out. Among 140,000 or so clones listed, around 70% were seen once. The source material was PBMCs. The chain is built from TRBV15 and TRBJ1-1; 7 nucleotides align to TRBD1. The clonotype comes from a man between 40 and 49 years old in good health and CMV-seronegative. As DNA, the CDR3 is TGTGCCACCAGCAGCCGGACAGGGAACACTGAAGCTTTCTTT. Encoded protein: CATSSRTGNTEAFF.